Listed here are 17 T cell receptor beta chains from one sample, sequenced in a study of CD8+CD57+ T cells in acquired aplastic anemia. Genomic DNA, the template, was used for profiling of the TCR beta VDJ and CDR3. TCRdb ran MiXCR on the reads and lists one entry per CDR3 protein. Here the sample spans some 180,000 distinct CDR3 sequences, roughly half being singletons. Source material: sorted CD4+, CD8+, or CD8+CD57+ T cells (not recorded which) from PBMCs. These receptors were collected from a human donor in good health.

This chain joins TRBV4-3 and TRBJ2-1, with 7 bases identical to TRBD2. The CDR3 contains 15 residues. The germline CDR1 and CDR2 sequences are LGHNA and YSLEER. Trimming took 4 bases from V and 10 from J; bases not matched to a gene: 13. The CDR3: CASSRGTPSGGEQFF. CDR3 sequence (DNA): TGCGCCAGCAGCCGCGGGACTCCCTCGGGGGGAGAGCAGTTCTTC.

The CDR3 reads CANLPGTSAANYGYTF. CDR3 in DNA: TGTGCCAACCTTCCCGGGACATCTGCAGCTAACTATGGCTACACCTTC. The chain uses TRBV2 and TRBJ1-2; D might be TRBD1 (6 bases). The CDR3 is made up of 16 amino acids. CDR1 SNHLY and CDR2 FYNNEI come from the germline V gene. Trimming took 10 bases from V and 0 from J, leaving 21 bases between them.

The V call is TRBV2, the J call TRBJ2-2; D is uncertain. There are 14 residues in the CDR3. V was clipped by 7 bases and J by 6 bases, with 15 bases between them. Germline lookup yields CDR1 SNHLY and CDR2 FYNNEI. DNA of the CDR3: TGTGCCAGCATACGGACCTCTCGAGCCGGGGAGCTGTTTTTT. This translates into CASIRTSRAGELFF.

This clonotype has only a few counts. A junction boundary mismatches the germline segment, possibly from a read error. This chain connects TRBV2 to TRBJ2-2; D is perhaps TRBD2 (6 bases). The CDR3 runs to 13 residues. Germline V lookup: CDR1 SNHLY, CDR2 FYNNEI. CDR3 DNA: TGTGCCAGCAGCCAAACCACCATCGGGGGGCTGTTTTTT. Its protein product is CASSQTTIGGLFF.

This clonotype has a count of ten or more. The rearrangement uses TRBV15 and TRBJ2-2; possibly TRBD1 for D (6 bases). This CDR3 spans 15 amino acids. V gave up 4 bases and J gave up 6 bases, with 15 bases separating them. Germline CDR1 and CDR2: LNHNV and YYDKDF (reference sequence). The CDR3 DNA is TGTGCCACCAGCAAGTCCCGGGACATGTCCGGGGAGCTGTTTTTT. It encodes CATSKSRDMSGELFF.

This clonotype was detected ten times or more. J is TRBJ2-3 and V is TRBV4-2, with 7 bases lining up with TRBD1. The V gene end was trimmed by 4 bases and the J gene end by 3 bases; junction bases not matched to a gene: 10. Germline V gene sequence: CDR1 LGHNA, CDR2 YNFKEQ. The CDR3 sequence is 16 residues long. The CDR3 bases are TGTGCCAGCAGCCTATTGACAGGGAAGAGGACAGATACGCAGTATTTT. Protein product: CASSLLTGKRTDTQYF.

The CDR3 bases are TGCAGCGTTGAAGGGGCGGCGCCCGATACGCAGTATTTT. Translation gives CSVEGAAPDTQYF. This chain uses TRBV29-1 with TRBJ2-3; no clear D gene. Trimming took off 1 base at V and 6 bases at J, with 11 bases between the two ends. The CDR3 spans 13 residues. Germline CDR1 reads SQVTM; CDR2 reads ANQGSEA.

V usage is TRBV13 and J usage is TRBJ2-7, with 10 bases lining up with TRBD2. Looked up from germline, CDR1 is PRHDT and CDR2 is FYEKMQ (reference sequence). The CDR3 has 17 amino acids. The V and J ends lost 1 base and 4 bases, in that order; junction bases with no gene match: 10. CDR3 sequence reads: CASSLDRTSGRLYEQYF. Written as DNA, the CDR3 is TGTGCCAGCAGCTTAGACAGGACTAGCGGTCGGCTGTACGAGCAGTACTTC.

This clonotype was found many times. The chain couples TRBV5-4 to TRBJ2-5, with 7 bases aligning to TRBD1. CDR3 length equals 14 residues. The germline V gene encodes CDR1 SGHNT and CDR2 YYREEE (reference sequence). The V segment lost 5 bases and the J segment 1 base; nucleotides outside the gene matches: 5. CDR3 bases: TGTGCCAGCAGACGAGGGACAGCCCAAGAGACCCAGTACTTC. Translated, it gives CASRRGTAQETQYF.

A single count supports this clonotype. Written as DNA, the CDR3 is TGTGCCAGCAGCTTAACGGGGTACCAAGAGACCCAGTACTTC. This gives the protein CASSLTGYQETQYF. V is TRBV7-3 and J is TRBJ2-5; D is uncertain. Trimming shortened V by 0 bases and J by 0 bases, and 5 bases separated the two germline ends. Germline V lookup: CDR1 SGHTA, CDR2 FQGTGA. This CDR3 has 14 amino acids.

This clonotype was seen many times. The chain's CDR3 is CASSLDQGGTIIGYEQYF. CDR3 bases: TGCGCCAGCAGCTTGGATCAGGGGGGCACCATCATAGGTTACGAGCAGTACTTC. V is TRBV5-1 and J is TRBJ2-7, with D possibly TRBD1 on 7 matching bases. Trimming stripped 0 bases from V and 4 bases from J, with 23 bases between. The CDR3 contains 18 residues. From germline, CDR1 is SGHRS and CDR2 YFSETQ.

This clonotype occurred many times. This sequence joins TRBV12-5 and TRBJ2-1; D is perhaps TRBD2 (7 bases). The germline V gene has CDR1 LGHNT and CDR2 FRNRAP. The CDR3 is 13 amino acids. V was cut by 5 bases and J by 8 bases, with 13 bases left in between. In DNA, the CDR3 is TGTGCTAGTGGTATGGGAGGGGGAGATGAGCAGTTCTTC. It encodes CASGMGGGDEQFF.

J is TRBJ1-5 and V is TRBV2; 7 bases agree with TRBD1. Trimming cost V 8 bases and J 3 bases; bases outside gene matches: 4. CDR1 SNHLY and CDR2 FYNNEI come from the germline V gene. This CDR3 region has 13 residues. The CDR3 sequence: CASWGQSNQPQHF. The CDR3 DNA reads as TGTGCCAGCTGGGGACAGTCCAATCAGCCCCAGCATTTT.

This clonotype was counted ten times or more. V and J are TRBV2 and TRBJ1-2; D is unresolved. CDR3 size: 16 residues. From germline, CDR1 is SNHLY and CDR2 FYNNEI. Trimming took off 5 bases at V and 10 bases at J, with 26 bases between the two ends. The CDR3 here is CASSLRTAETSNYYTF. In DNA, the CDR3 is TGTGCCAGCAGTCTCCGGACGGCTGAAACCTCTAACTACTACACCTTC.

The rearrangement joins TRBV20-1 to TRBJ1-3; weak D call: TRBD1 (6 bases). Germline CDR1 and CDR2: DFQATT and SNEGSKA (reference sequence). CDR3 length equals 14 residues. Trimming left V 1 base short and J 4 bases short, with 11 bases between. This CDR3 is CSARVQGPGNTIYF. The CDR3 DNA reads as TGCAGTGCTAGAGTGCAGGGGCCCGGAAACACCATATATTTT.

This clonotype was seen a few times. The chain couples TRBV29-1 to TRBJ1-5; no clear D gene. CDR3 size: 13 residues. Trimming removed 6 bases at V and 0 bases at J, with 9 bases between. Germline CDR1 is SQVTM and CDR2 is ANQGSEA. CDR3 residues: CSVGRDSNQPQHF. The DNA of the CDR3 is TGCAGCGTCGGGAGGGATAGCAATCAGCCCCAGCATTTT.

This clonotype came up many times. This rearrangement joins TRBV6-1 to TRBJ1-5; no clear D gene. Germline V gives CDR1 MNHNS, CDR2 SASEGT. Trimming cost V 7 bases and J 7 bases, with 11 bases left between them. This CDR3 has 12 residues. The CDR3 region has the DNA TGTGCCAGCATGAGGGTCGGGCAGCCCCAGCATTTT. It yields the protein CASMRVGQPQHF.